The sequence of this TCR beta chain was determined in a study of shared clonotypes between healthy human individuals (dated by TCRdb to between 2020 and 2021). In terms of the full investigation: The cohort included a few men and a couple of women between 18 and 49 years of age. For each donor, three plates each were used for CD4 naive and CD4 memory, two plates were used for CD8 naive, and one plate was used for CD8 memory. The study deeply sequenced blood TCR repertoires of about 5 healthy adults to estimate repertoire size and the extent of clonotype sharing between individuals. Different laboratories and diverse techniques were used to prepare libraries and sequence TCR repertoires, to increase sequencing depth and limit assay-specific biases. Per donor, leukapheresis produced somewhere between about 0.8 and 9.5 billion PBMCs.

Beyond this particular receptor, the publication reports: Across a few donors, approximately 5% of naive CD4, approximately 3.6% of naive CD8, approximately 2.5% of memory CD4, and approximately 0.4% of memory CD8 clonotypes were shared. Pairwise subsampling indicated that sequencing depth was expected to affect the degree of clonotype sharing among donors. Only blood was sampled, and tissue TCR repertoires likely differ from those in blood. Because the study included only a small number of donors, the genetic and exposure-history diversity represented was limited. Clonotypes shared by all four sorted-subset donors showed higher generation probabilities than non-shared clonotypes. Larger estimated clonotype richness was generally found for naive subsets than for memory subsets. Rarefaction of sorted-subset datasets indicated incomplete sequencing despite the large sequencing depth.

Using the deep immunoSEQ assay, multiplex PCR amplified TCR CDR3 regions from genomic DNA. For each cell subset, the extracted genomic DNA was distributed evenly across all wells of several immunoSEQ 96-well plates, and each plate served as one replicate. For sorted subsets, about 200 ng genomic DNA, equal to tens of thousands of T cell genomes, was loaded into each replicate PCR. The purified libraries were quantified using a Qubit 3.0 fluorometer, sized with a Bioanalyzer 2100, and then quantified again using the KAPA Library Quantification kit. Every immunoSEQ 96-well plate was sequenced on a separate single-read 150-cycle Illumina NextSeq 550 flow cell. The paper's data handling went like this. Because the immunoSEQ output included only junctional sequences and no quality scores, the filtering could not be the same as the filtering used for full-length reads. To assign V/J genes and CDR3, sequences were annotated against IMGT germline references using PyIR, a Python wrapper for IgBLAST v1.9. Reads were filtered out if the reads had weak V/J assignments (E-value above 1e-6), no CDR3, stop codons, out-of-frame junctions, or ambiguous translated residues. A V3J clonotype was defined by an identical inferred V gene, J gene, and CDR3 amino acid sequence. Percentage overlap between repertoires was calculated by dividing the number of shared unique clonotypes by the size of the smaller repertoire. RTK rarefaction, the Chao1 estimator, and Recon v2.1 estimates of unobserved clonotypes were used to assess repertoire richness. Generation probabilities for all TCRbeta clonotypes obtained by the gDNA method from four donors were computed using OLGA. In its TCRdb copy, this immuneACCESS table keeps in-frame sequences only and misses some clones. Where compared with another copy, unresolved V genes explain less than half of these, and the others have no known cause. V, J and clone size are those of that table, while D and trimming were read from the DNA. A total of millions of clones appear in this sample, around 96% of them only once. Around 1.1% of the sample is in the top ten clones.

CD8 naive samples were CD45RO-negative cells positively selected for CCR7, giving a CD45RA+CCR7+ population that excluded TemRA cells. The donors were healthy, HIV-negative adults who had no recently reported acute infections or vaccinations. All donors were Caucasian adults living in Nashville, Tennessee, USA. Blood was obtained by leukapheresis, after which PBMCs were separated by Ficoll-Histopaque density gradient centrifugation and cryopreserved in liquid nitrogen vapor phase. Analytical flow cytometry was used to check the purity and quantity of each magnetically sorted T cell population. Genomic DNA was isolated from each sorted fraction and quantified by UV absorbance on a Nanodrop 2000c. On this clone itself: The antigen it binds to is not known. No much larger clone is present one base from it, and per-base qualities are unavailable.

The CDR3 measures 13 amino acids from cysteine to phenylalanine. The entry retains the CDR3 DNA only, 39 bases that are in frame from base 1. Sequences KGHSH (CDR1) and LQKENI (CDR2) are obtained from the germline V gene. Compared with germline, V lacks 0 bases and J lacks 11 bases; bases without a gene match: 4. Sequenced input: naive CD8+ T cells sorted from blood. The sample's cell subset or site label is to be understood as: CD45RA+CCR7+. The sequence was obtained from a man aged 18 to 29 in good health. Recombination connected TRBV18 to TRBJ2-4, with 7 bases matching TRBD1. The CDR3 is CASSPPGGHLQYF. The sequenced DNA: TGTGCCAGCTCACCACCAGGGGGCCACCTTCAGTACTTC.